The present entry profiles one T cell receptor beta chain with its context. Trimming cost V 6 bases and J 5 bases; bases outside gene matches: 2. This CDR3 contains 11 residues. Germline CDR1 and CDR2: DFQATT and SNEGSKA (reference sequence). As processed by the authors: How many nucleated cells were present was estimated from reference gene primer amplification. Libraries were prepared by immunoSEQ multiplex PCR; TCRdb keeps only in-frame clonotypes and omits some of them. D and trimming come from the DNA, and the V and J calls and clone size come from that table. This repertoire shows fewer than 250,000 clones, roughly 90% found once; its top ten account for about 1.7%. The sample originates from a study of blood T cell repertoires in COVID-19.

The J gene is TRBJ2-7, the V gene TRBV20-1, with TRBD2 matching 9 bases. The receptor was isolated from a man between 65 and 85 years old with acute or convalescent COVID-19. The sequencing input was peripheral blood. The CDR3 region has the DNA TGCAGTGCCTTAGCGGGAGACGAGCAGTACTTC. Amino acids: CSALAGDEQYF.